The subject of this entry is one TCR beta chain. Its antigen is still unknown. This sample was included in a study of T cell responses to AZD1222 COVID-19 vaccine. Overall study findings and caveats: Mostly white British, mostly female donors; authors suggested clonal diversity may be underestimated.

Using immunoSEQ multiplex PCR, the repertoire was profiled, and TCRdb retains in-frame clones only, with some absent. The sample includes roughly 200,000 clones, 85% to 95% of them seen just once. V was pared by 3 bases and J by 1 base, with 6 bases between. Germline loops: CDR1 MDHEN, CDR2 SYDVKM. The CDR3 covers 13 residues. The chain has TRBV28 and TRBJ1-1, with D unclear. The receptor was derived from an adult in good health. Material: peripheral blood, obtained on day 0 of MenACWY control vaccination. The CDR3 protein is CASSFFRNTEAFF. CDR3 coding DNA: TGTGCCAGCAGTTTTTTCCGGAACACTGAAGCTTTCTTT.